The entry below gives a single T cell receptor (beta chain) sequence along with its context. A few counts support this clone. The specificity of this receptor is unknown. No base quality values were provided; no much bigger clone lies one nucleotide off. Preparation of the library involved the immunoSEQ multiplex PCR assay. In TCRdb, the immuneACCESS table is reduced to in-frame sequences with V and J assigned. These tables do not hold every clone; where another copy was compared, an unresolved V gene accounts for under half, and the others remain unexplained. The sample records 85,000 to 95,000 clones, 90% to 95% of which are singletons. Nearly 0.95% of the sample comes from the top ten. These data originate in a study of control samples from healthy donors and cancer patients (dated by TCRdb to the early 2020s). Taken from the germline V gene (reference sequence), the CDR1 and CDR2 loops are LGHDT and YNNKEL. Trimming at the junction amounts to 1 base on V and 3 bases on J, and the germline ends lie 5 bases apart. The CDR3 holds 13 amino acids from the cysteine to the phenylalanine. Only CDR3 DNA is held: 39 bases, read in frame from base 1.

Sample: blood. The rearrangement joined TRBV3-1 (or the pseudogene TRBV3-2) to TRBJ2-3; perhaps TRBD2 is the D gene, with 5 bases matching. This clonotype was obtained from a woman in her 30s in good health. The CDR3 here reads CASSQAGTDTQYF. The sequenced DNA: TGTGCCAGCAGCCAAGCGGGGACAGATACGCAGTATTTT.